Following are 13 T cell receptor beta chains from one sample sequenced in a study of CD8+ T cells in alopecia areata. Treatment: oral pan-JAK inhibitor, 5-10 mg twice daily. RNA was extracted and reverse transcribed into cDNA as the sequencing template. The protocol was immunoSEQ multiplex PCR, while the TCRdb copy is restricted to in-frame clones and leaves out a portion. The sample has roughly 220,000 clones, roughly two fifths seen once; the top ten hold roughly 0.45%. The sample consisted of CD4+ T cells sorted from blood, taken around week 31, from a patient treated with tofacitinib. Receptor source: a human donor with alopecia areata.

The V gene is TRBV18, the J gene TRBJ2-5; no firm D call. The CDR3 covers 13 residues. Trimming shortened V by 5 bases and J by 1 base, and 8 bases separated the two germline ends. Germline CDR1 KGHSH, CDR2 LQKENI. The CDR3 DNA is TGTGCCAGCTCAGGCGGCACCCAAGAGACCCAGTACTTC. This codes for CASSGGTQETQYF.

This chain links TRBV7-9 with TRBJ2-7; D call uncertain. CDR3 length: 12 amino acids. V was trimmed by 8 bases and J by 2 bases, leaving 10 bases between them. Germline-derived CDR1 and CDR2 are SEHNR and FQNEAQ (reference sequence). The CDR3 region is CASQEGAYEQYF. The CDR3 nucleotides are TGTGCCAGCCAAGAAGGTGCCTACGAGCAGTACTTC.

This clone has more than one count but fewer than ten. The rearrangement joins TRBV5-1 to TRBJ2-5; tentative D call: TRBD1 (8 bases). The V gene's germline CDR1 is SGHRS and CDR2 YFSETQ. V gave up 6 bases and J gave up 4 bases, with 19 bases separating them. The CDR3 runs to 15 residues. The CDR3, as DNA: TGCGCCAGCACCACCACAGGGGGGGTTATAGAGACCCAGTACTTC. Its translation is CASTTTGGVIETQYF. The complete variable domain, with remaining parts taken from reference TRBV5-1 and TRBJ2-5, reads KAGVTQTPRYLIKTRGQQVTLSCSPISGHRSVSWYQQTPGQGLQFLFEYFSETQRNKGNFPGRFSGRQFSNSRSEMNVSTLELGDSALYLCASTTTGGVIETQYFGPGTRLLVL.

The genes are TRBV6-5 and TRBJ2-5, with 9 bases lining up with TRBD1. The germline V gene has CDR1 MNHEY and CDR2 SVGAGI. J gave up 7 bases and V 6 bases, and 12 bases lay outside the gene matches. The CDR3 runs 15 residues. This CDR3 reads CASSRGTGRVGTQYF. For the CDR3, the DNA is TGTGCCAGCAGCCGGGGGACAGGGAGGGTTGGGACCCAGTACTTC.

CDR3 sequence reads: CASSREKDTSNYGYTF. In DNA form, the CDR3 reads TGTGCCAGCTCACGAGAGAAGGACACCTCTAACTATGGCTACACCTTC. The chain links TRBV18 to TRBJ1-2, with D possibly matching TRBD1 (5 bases). The length of the CDR3 is 16 residues. Germline V CDR1 and CDR2: KGHSH, LQKENI. Trimming took 4 bases from V and 0 from J, leaving 15 bases between them. Variable domain in full (rest from reference TRBV18 and TRBJ1-2): NAGVMQNPRHLVRRRGQEARLRCSPMKGHSHVYWYRQLPEEGLKFMVYLQKENIIDESGMPKERFSAEFPKEGPSILRIQQVVRGDSAAYFCASSREKDTSNYGYTFGSGTRLTVV.

This clone has more than one count but fewer than ten. The chain employs TRBV7-2 and TRBJ2-3; D not certain. With 3 bases removed from V and 2 bases from J, the gap between germline ends came to 3 bases. This CDR3 has 12 amino acids. From germline, CDR1 is SGHTA and CDR2 FQGNSA. CDR3 amino acids: CASSFYTDTQYF. The CDR3 DNA is TGTGCCAGCAGCTTTTACACAGATACGCAGTATTTT.

CDR3 sequence reads: CASSMGEKRPNQPQHF. As DNA, the CDR3 is TGTGCCAGTAGTATGGGTGAGAAACGGCCCAATCAGCCCCAGCATTTT. The J gene is TRBJ1-5, the V gene TRBV19; no reliable D call. Germline assignment: CDR1 LNHDA and CDR2 SQIVND (reference sequence). The CDR3 covers 16 residues. Trimming took 3 bases from V and 3 from J, leaving 15 bases between them.

Only a few counts were recorded for this clone. This chain joins TRBV5-4 and TRBJ2-7; TRBD1 might be the D (6 bases). The CDR3 spans 15 residues. V gave up 3 bases and J gave up 0 bases, with 13 bases separating them. Germline CDR1 SGHNT, CDR2 YYREEE (reference sequence). CDR3 protein: CASSSQGRSSYEQYF. DNA for the CDR3: TGTGCCAGCAGCTCCCAGGGGCGAAGCTCCTACGAGCAGTACTTC.

This clone was seen only a few times. The CDR3 sequence is CASSSGLAGLGEQFF. The CDR3 bases are TGTGCCAGCAGTTCGGGACTAGCGGGTTTAGGAGAGCAGTTCTTC. The chain recombines TRBV6-5 with TRBJ2-1; 12 positions agree with TRBD2. Germline V gives CDR1 MNHEY, CDR2 SVGAGI. This CDR3 spans 15 amino acids. With 4 bases clipped from V and 10 bases from J, the junction kept 8 bases outside the gene matches.

This clone turned up a few times. The chain uses TRBV6-9 and TRBJ1-4; D is ambiguous. V was cut by 4 bases and J by 8 bases, with 17 bases left in between. Germline-derived CDR1 and CDR2 are MNHGY and SVAAGI. The CDR3 contains 15 residues. CDR3 DNA: TGTGCCAGCAGTTTCCGCACGGACGCGCCGGAAAAACTGTTTTTT. Its protein is CASSFRTDAPEKLFF.

The rearrangement uses TRBV30 and TRBJ1-2, with D perhaps TRBD1 (5 bases). Trimming left V 1 base short and J 8 bases short, with 14 bases between. Per the germline V gene, CDR1 is GTSNPN and CDR2 is SVGIG (reference sequence). The CDR3 covers 13 residues. CDR3: CAWSEYPGRGYTF. As DNA, the CDR3 is TGTGCCTGGAGTGAATACCCAGGGAGAGGCTACACCTTC.

The chain joins TRBV6-5 to TRBJ2-1; tentatively, D is TRBD1 (6 bases). The CDR3 has 14 amino acids. From germline, CDR1 is MNHEY and CDR2 SVGAGI. Trimming cost V 8 bases and J 5 bases, with 16 bases left between them. CDR3 sequence: CASSRAGAHNEQFF. In DNA, the CDR3 is TGTGCCAGCTCGAGGGCAGGGGCCCACAATGAGCAGTTCTTC.

In this sample, this clone turned up once. The V call is TRBV9, the J call TRBJ1-3, with D possibly being TRBD1 (6 bases). The germline CDR1 and CDR2 sequences are SGDLS and YYNGEE. CDR3 length equals 15 residues. V lost 4 bases and J lost 4, with 15 bases in between. CDR3 nucleotides: TGTGCCAGCAGCCTAGGGGGGGCGAACGGAAACACCATATATTTT. As protein: CASSLGGANGNTIYF.